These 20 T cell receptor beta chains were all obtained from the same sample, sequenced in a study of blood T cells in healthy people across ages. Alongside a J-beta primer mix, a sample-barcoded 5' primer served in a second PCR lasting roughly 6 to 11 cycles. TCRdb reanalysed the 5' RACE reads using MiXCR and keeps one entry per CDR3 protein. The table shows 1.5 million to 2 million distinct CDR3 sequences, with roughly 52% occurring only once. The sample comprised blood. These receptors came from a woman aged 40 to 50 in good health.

The CDR3 here is CASSYLGTGSDTQYF. In DNA form, the CDR3 reads TGTGCCAGCAGTTACTTAGGGACAGGGTCAGATACGCAGTATTTT. The chain employs TRBV6-5 and TRBJ2-3; 9 bases line up with TRBD1. CDR1 and CDR2 (germline): MNHEY, SVGAGI. The length of the CDR3 is 15 residues. V was pared by 1 base and J by 4 bases, with 3 bases of the junction left unmatched.

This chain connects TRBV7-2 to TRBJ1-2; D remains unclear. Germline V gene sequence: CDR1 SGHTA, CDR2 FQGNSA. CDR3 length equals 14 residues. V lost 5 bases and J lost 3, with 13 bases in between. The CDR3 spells CASSRDGGDYGYTF. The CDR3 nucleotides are TGTGCCAGCAGCCGCGATGGAGGAGACTATGGCTACACCTTC. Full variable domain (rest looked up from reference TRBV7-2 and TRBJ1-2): GAGVSQSPSNKVTEKGKDVELRCDPISGHTALYWYRQSLGQGLEFLIYFQGNSAPDKSGLPSDRFSAERTGGSVSTLTIQRTQQEDSAVYLCASSRDGGDYGYTFGSGTRLTVV.

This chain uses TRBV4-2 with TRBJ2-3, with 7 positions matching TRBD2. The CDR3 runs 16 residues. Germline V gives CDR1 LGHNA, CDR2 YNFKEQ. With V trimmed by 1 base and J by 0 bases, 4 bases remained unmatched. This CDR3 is CASSQGSSGSTDTQYF. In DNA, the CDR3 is TGTGCCAGCAGCCAAGGATCTAGCGGTAGCACAGATACGCAGTATTTT.

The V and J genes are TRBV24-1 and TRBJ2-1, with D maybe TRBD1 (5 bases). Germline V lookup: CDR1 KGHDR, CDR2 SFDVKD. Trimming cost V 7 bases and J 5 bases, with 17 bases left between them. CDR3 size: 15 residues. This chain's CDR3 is CATSETVPHHNEQFF. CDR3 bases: TGTGCCACCAGCGAGACAGTGCCCCACCACAATGAGCAGTTCTTC.

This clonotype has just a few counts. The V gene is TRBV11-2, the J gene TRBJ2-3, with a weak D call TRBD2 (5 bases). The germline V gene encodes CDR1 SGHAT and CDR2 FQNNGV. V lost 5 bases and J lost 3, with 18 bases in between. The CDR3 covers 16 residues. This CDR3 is CASSADGMGTTDTQYF. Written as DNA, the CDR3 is TGTGCCAGCAGCGCGGACGGGATGGGTACGACAGATACGCAGTATTTT. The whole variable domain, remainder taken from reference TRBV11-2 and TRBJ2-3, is EAGVAQSPRYKIIEKRQSVAFWCNPISGHATLYWYQQILGQGPKLLIQFQNNGVVDDSQLPKDRFSAERLKGVDSTLKIQPAKLEDSAVYLCASSADGMGTTDTQYFGPGTRLTVL.

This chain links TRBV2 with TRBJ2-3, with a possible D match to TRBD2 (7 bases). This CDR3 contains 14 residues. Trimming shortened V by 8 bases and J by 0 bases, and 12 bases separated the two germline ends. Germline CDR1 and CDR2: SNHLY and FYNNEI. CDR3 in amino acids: CASVRGASTDTQYF. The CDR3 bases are TGTGCCAGCGTCCGGGGGGCTAGCACAGATACGCAGTATTTT.

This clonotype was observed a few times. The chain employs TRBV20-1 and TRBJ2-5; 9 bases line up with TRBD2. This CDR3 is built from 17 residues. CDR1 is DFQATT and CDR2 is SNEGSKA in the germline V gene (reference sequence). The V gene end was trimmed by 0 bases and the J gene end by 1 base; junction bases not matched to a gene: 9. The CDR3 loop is CSAREGVAGDLQETQYF. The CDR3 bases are TGCAGTGCTAGAGAGGGGGTAGCGGGGGACCTCCAAGAGACCCAGTACTTC.

CDR3 in DNA: TGTGCTAGTGGTAATGACATTGGGGGATACAATGAGCAGTTCTTC. The encoded protein is CASGNDIGGYNEQFF. The gene calls are TRBV12-5 and TRBJ2-1, with D tentatively TRBD1 or TRBD2 (5 bases each). The length of the CDR3 is 15 residues. CDR1 is LGHNT and CDR2 is FRNRAP in the germline V gene. V was trimmed by 5 bases and J by 4 bases, leaving 15 bases between them.

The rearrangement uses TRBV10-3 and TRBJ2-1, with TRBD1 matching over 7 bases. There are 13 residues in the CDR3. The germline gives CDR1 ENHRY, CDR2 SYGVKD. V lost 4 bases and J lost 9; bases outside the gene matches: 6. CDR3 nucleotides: TGTGCCATCAGTGTCGAGGGGGCGATTGAGCAGTTCTTC. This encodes CAISVEGAIEQFF.

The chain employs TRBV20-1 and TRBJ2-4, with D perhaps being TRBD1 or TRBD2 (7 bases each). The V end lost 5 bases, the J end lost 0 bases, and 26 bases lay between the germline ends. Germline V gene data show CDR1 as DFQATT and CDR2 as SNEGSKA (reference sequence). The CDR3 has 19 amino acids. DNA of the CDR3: TGCAGTGCTGGAGCGCCAGGGGGGACTACCCCAGTAGCCAAAAACATTCAGTACTTC. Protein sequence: CSAGAPGGTTPVAKNIQYF.

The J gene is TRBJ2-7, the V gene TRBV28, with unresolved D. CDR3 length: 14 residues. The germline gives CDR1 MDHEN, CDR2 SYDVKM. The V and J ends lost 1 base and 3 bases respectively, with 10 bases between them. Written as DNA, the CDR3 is TGTGCCAGCAGTTTATCGGCGCGACACTACGAGCAGTACTTC. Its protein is CASSLSARHYEQYF.

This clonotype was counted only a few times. The CDR3 protein is CSAGPLPNYGYTF. The CDR3 nucleotides read TGCAGTGCTGGGCCCTTACCTAACTATGGCTACACCTTC. The J gene is TRBJ1-2, the V gene TRBV20-1, with D unclear. CDR3 size: 13 residues. CDR1 DFQATT and CDR2 SNEGSKA come from the germline V gene (reference sequence). V was cut by 5 bases and J by 0 bases, with 10 bases left in between.

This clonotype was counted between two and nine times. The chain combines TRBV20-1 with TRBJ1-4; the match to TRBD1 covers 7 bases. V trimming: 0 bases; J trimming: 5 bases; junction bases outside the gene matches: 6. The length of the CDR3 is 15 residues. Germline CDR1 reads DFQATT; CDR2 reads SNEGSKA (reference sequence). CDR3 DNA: TGCAGTGCTAGAGATTTCCAGGGGGGGAATGAAAAACTGTTTTTT. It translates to CSARDFQGGNEKLFF.

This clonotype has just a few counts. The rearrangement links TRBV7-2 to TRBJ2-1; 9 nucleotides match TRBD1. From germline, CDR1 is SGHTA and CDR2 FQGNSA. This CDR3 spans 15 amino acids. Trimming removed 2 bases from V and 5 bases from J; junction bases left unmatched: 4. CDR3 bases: TGTGCCAGCAGCTTATTGGGGACAGGGAACAATGAGCAGTTCTTC. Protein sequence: CASSLLGTGNNEQFF.

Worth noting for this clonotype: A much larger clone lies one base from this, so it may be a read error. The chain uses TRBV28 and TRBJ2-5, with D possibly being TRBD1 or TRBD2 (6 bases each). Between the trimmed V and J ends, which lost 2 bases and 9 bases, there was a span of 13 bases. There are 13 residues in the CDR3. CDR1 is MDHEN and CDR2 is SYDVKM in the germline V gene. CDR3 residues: CASSLPGAKAQYF. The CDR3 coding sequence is TGTGCCAGCAGTTTACCGGGGGCGAAGGCCCAGTACTTC.

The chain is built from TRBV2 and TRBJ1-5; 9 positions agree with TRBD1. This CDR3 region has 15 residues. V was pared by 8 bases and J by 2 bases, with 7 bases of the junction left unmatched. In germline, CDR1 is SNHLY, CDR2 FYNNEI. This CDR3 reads CASRKQGAGNQPQHF. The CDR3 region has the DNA TGTGCCAGCCGAAAACAGGGGGCGGGCAATCAGCCCCAGCATTTT.

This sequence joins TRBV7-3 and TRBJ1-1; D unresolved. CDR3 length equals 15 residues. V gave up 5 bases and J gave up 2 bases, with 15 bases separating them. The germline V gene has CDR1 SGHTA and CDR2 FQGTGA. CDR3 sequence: CASSPSQGPNTEAFF. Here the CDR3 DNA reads TGTGCCAGCAGCCCCAGCCAAGGACCCAACACTGAAGCTTTCTTT.

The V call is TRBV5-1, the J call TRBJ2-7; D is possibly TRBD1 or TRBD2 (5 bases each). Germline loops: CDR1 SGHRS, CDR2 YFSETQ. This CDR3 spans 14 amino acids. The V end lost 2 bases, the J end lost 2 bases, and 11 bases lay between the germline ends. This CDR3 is CASSLYRGAYEQYF. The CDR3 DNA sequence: TGCGCCAGCAGCTTATACCGGGGCGCCTACGAGCAGTACTTC.

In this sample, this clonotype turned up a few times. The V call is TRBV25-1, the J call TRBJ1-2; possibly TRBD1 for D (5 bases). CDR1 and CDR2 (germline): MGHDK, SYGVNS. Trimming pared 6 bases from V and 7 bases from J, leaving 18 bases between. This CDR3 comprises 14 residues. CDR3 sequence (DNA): TGTGCCAGCAGACCACTGAGGAGGGGAGCTGGCTACACCTTC. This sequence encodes CASRPLRRGAGYTF.

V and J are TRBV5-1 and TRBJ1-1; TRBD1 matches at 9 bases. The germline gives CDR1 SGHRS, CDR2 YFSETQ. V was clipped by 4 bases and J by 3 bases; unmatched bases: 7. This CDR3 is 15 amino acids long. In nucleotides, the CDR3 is TGCGCCAGCAGCCGATCCGGACAGGGGCACACTGAAGCTTTCTTT. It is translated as CASSRSGQGHTEAFF.